One TCR beta chain is described in this entry. The sample originates from a study of blood T cell repertoires in COVID-19. Generated by immunoSEQ multiplex PCR, the TCRdb table keeps only in-frame clones and is missing some. The sample has fewer than 250,000 clones; roughly 89% are singletons. The CDR3 sequence is 16 residues long. V dropped 5 bases and J dropped 6; count of bases not matched to a gene: 11. The germline CDR1 and CDR2 sequences are ENHRY and SYGVKD. The source of this sequence is a man younger than 45 who had been exposed to COVID-19. The J gene is TRBJ2-1, the V gene TRBV10-3; 9 bases are shared with TRBD2. The sample was PBMCs or T cells enriched from blood (not recorded which). The CDR3 sequence is CAISPSFGTSFNEQFF. Here the CDR3 DNA reads TGTGCCATCAGTCCAAGCTTTGGGACTAGCTTCAATGAGCAGTTCTTC.